This TCR beta chain came from a study of regulatory T cells in long-lasting Graves disease. Time point: newly diagnosed GD, antithyroid drugs for less than 3 months. The TCR library used RNA extracted from PBMCs. This clonotype was counted ten times or more. TCR beta libraries were built with iRepertoire HTBI primers and Arm-PCR of CDR3 regions. TCRdb redid the calling of the multiplex PCR reads with MiXCR, one entry per CDR3 protein. The sample includes 500,000 or so distinct CDR3 sequences, 12% to 15% seen only once; the top ten take more than 15%. The CDR3 extends over 15 amino acids. V dropped 5 bases and J dropped 5; count of bases not matched to a gene: 4. Per the germline V gene, CDR1 is PRHDT and CDR2 is FYEKMQ (reference sequence). These data were also filed under a second study, of T cells in Graves' hyperthyroidism and ophthalmopathy. That study adds: Initially, a first-round RT-PCR of the TCR CDR3 employed the HTBI primer set. Onset of ophthalmopathy came a median 6.5 months after the model predicted it.

The chain carries TRBV13 and TRBJ2-5; 14 nucleotides line up with TRBD2. The TCR was taken from a woman in her forties or fifties with Graves disease. Sequencing used peripheral blood mononuclear cells (PBMCs), obtained at new diagnosis, from a patient treated with antithyroid drugs. CDR3 sequence reads: CASSEGLAGEETQYF. In DNA, the CDR3 is TGTGCCAGCAGCGAGGGACTAGCGGGAGAGGAGACCCAGTACTTC.